The rows below give T cell receptor beta chains drawn from one sample of a study of T cell responses to AZD1222 COVID-19 vaccine. The repertoire was sequenced with immunoSEQ multiplex PCR; TCRdb's copy has only in-frame clones and lacks some. The sample contains approximately 170,000 clones, over 85% of which appear only once. Sequencing was performed on peripheral blood, taken on day 0 of AZD1222 vaccination. These receptors were collected from an adult in good health. The conserved cysteine and the conserved F or W are not part of the CDR3 here. The D gene is left open where the match is weak.

ASSQGDANTEAF TRBV4-2 - 12
ASRRSGGGWTEAF TRBV27 - 13
ASSSVAYGIYEQY TRBV27 - 13
ASSSRDQGRYNSPLH TRBV5-1 - 15
ASSLAGNLDEQY TRBV27 - 12
ASSPRTGDYGYT TRBV4-1 TRBD1 12
ASRGPGRTGVGQY TRBV9 TRBD1 13
ASSIQQGAYEQY TRBV19 TRBD1 12
ASSQSLSQETQY TRBV14 - 12
ASSRTPTNEKLF TRBV6-5 - 12
ASSLSIRYEQY TRBV27 - 11
ASSQDRDRSQETQY TRBV3-1/TRBV3-2 - 14
ASSLIGTRQF TRBV28 - 10
ASSFSAGRTDTQY TRBV13 - 13
ASSVTPSYEQY TRBV9 - 11
ASSDTGVGNTIY TRBV6-1 TRBD1 12
ASSSGQGRSPLH TRBV6-5 TRBD1 12
ASSLGGRVVYGYT TRBV7-9 - 13
ASSPMGGFGYT TRBV9 - 11
ASSLNRGYEQY TRBV7-7 TRBD1 11
ASSQGGGRSSGRAPYEQY TRBV4-1 TRBD2 18
ASSVDYSGNTIY TRBV9 - 12
ASSPRFLDGNYGYT TRBV3-1/TRBV3-2 - 14
ASSSIQNSNYGYT TRBV14 - 13
ASSYDALAGSYEQY TRBV6-5 - 14
ASSPDGGETQY TRBV7-9 - 11
ASSQEVGGSVADTQY TRBV4-1 TRBD2 15
ASSLGGPHTDTQY TRBV5-4 - 13
ASSQDYWTGLSYEQY TRBV4-3 TRBD1 15
ASSQEWAGGAPLH TRBV3-1/TRBV3-2 TRBD1 13
ASSLDNTGELF TRBV11-2 - 11
ASSLLTSGRAGYEQF TRBV27 TRBD2 15
ASSVGTDTQY TRBV2 - 10
ASSTSGSSYEQY TRBV19 TRBD2 12
ASSFGGSGSYEQY TRBV28 TRBD2 13
ASSPTDRILYEQY TRBV6-5 - 13
ASSHGQLSYEQY TRBV5-8 - 12
ASSALQERSSYNSPLH TRBV13 - 16
ASRDAGSSYEQY TRBV7-2 - 12
ASSLSPLYEQY TRBV11-1 - 11
ASSLWDRVNQPQH TRBV6-2/TRBV6-3 TRBD1 13
ASSQGPGHKLF TRBV4-1 - 11
ASSEGFGGFYEQY TRBV6-1 TRBD2 13
ASSETGGTGNTIY TRBV6-1 TRBD1 13
ASSEALRGANSPLH TRBV6-1 - 14
ASSQGENYGYT TRBV5-1 TRBD1 11
ATSRDQVNTGELF TRBV15 - 13
ASSEPGKGHGYT TRBV6-1 - 12
ASSYNRGRGTEAF TRBV6-5 TRBD1 13
ASSQDPGSSPLTEAF TRBV4-1 - 15
ASSQEGQGLGERI TRBV14 TRBD1 13
ASRGITDTQY TRBV9 - 10
ASSPGTYEQY TRBV18 - 10
ASSPQGLAGANEQF TRBV7-3 TRBD2 14